Below, 15 T cell receptor beta chains from the same sample are listed, as sequenced in a study of T cells in Graves' hyperthyroidism and ophthalmopathy. Using RNA transcripts as the source, TCR beta CDR3 regions were amplified. The study used the HTBI primer set for a first-round RT-PCR of the TCR CDR3. Each CDR3 protein is one row after TCRdb ran MiXCR on the multiplex PCR reads. The top ten clones hold 7.5% to 9.5% of a sample with approximately 870,000 distinct CDR3 sequences, roughly 40% of them seen once. Material for sequencing was blood. The receptors were sampled from a man aged 18-30 years with Graves' hyperthyroidism.

This clonotype was counted a few times. The chain joins TRBV9 to TRBJ2-2; the match to TRBD2 covers 7 bases. Per germline, CDR1 SGDLS and CDR2 YYNGEE. This CDR3 region has 17 residues. V lost 0 bases to trimming and J lost 0 bases; unmatched junction nucleotides: 5. CDR3 in DNA: TGTGCCAGCAGCGTAGCATGGCTAGCGGCGAACACCGGGGAGCTGTTTTTT. Translating it yields CASSVAWLAANTGELFF.

CDR3 DNA sequence: TGTGCCAGCAGAGGGGACAGGGCAAATCAGCCCCAGCATTTT. This encodes CASRGDRANQPQHF. This sequence joins TRBV2 and TRBJ1-5, with 9 bases matching TRBD1. Trimming took 6 bases from V and 4 from J; bases not matched to a gene: 4. Germline loops: CDR1 SNHLY, CDR2 FYNNEI. CDR3 length: 14 amino acids.

This clonotype was picked up one time. The chain couples TRBV25-1 to TRBJ1-6; maybe TRBD1 (6 bases). V gave up 4 bases and J gave up 7 bases, with 17 bases separating them. CDR3 length: 16 residues. Germline V gene sequence: CDR1 MGHDK, CDR2 SYGVNS. CDR3 DNA sequence: TGTGCCAGCAGTGCTAGAGTGATGGACAGAAATTCACCCCTCCACTTT. Its translation: CASSARVMDRNSPLHF.

This clonotype showed up just a few times. V usage is TRBV5-1 and J usage is TRBJ1-2; no clear D gene. V was pared by 6 bases and J by 6 bases, with 12 bases between. CDR3 length: 12 amino acids. From germline, CDR1 is SGHRS and CDR2 YFSETQ. The CDR3 DNA reads as TGCGCCAGCAAGCGGACGGAAAATGGCTACACCTTC. Its translation: CASKRTENGYTF.

This clonotype was counted at least ten times. A read error may be the cause here, since a much bigger clone is one base away. The chain carries TRBV12-3 or TRBV12-4 and TRBJ1-5, with D tentatively TRBD1 (6 bases). The CDR3 consists of 13 residues. The CDR3 loop reads CASSLGGSQPQHF. The CDR3 DNA is TGTGCCAGCAGCTTAGGGGGAAGTCAGCCCCAGCATTTT.

This clonotype has just a few counts. This chain connects TRBV2 to TRBJ1-3; a weak D match, TRBD1 (5 bases). Germline CDR1 SNHLY, CDR2 FYNNEI. Trimming left V 4 bases short and J 4 bases short, with 23 bases between. CDR3 length equals 18 residues. The CDR3 spells CASSGQGAVEYIGNTIYF. In DNA form, the CDR3 reads TGTGCCAGCAGTGGTCAGGGTGCGGTCGAATATATAGGAAACACCATATATTTT.

V usage is TRBV2 and J usage is TRBJ1-6; possibly TRBD1 for D (5 bases). The CDR3 length is 11 residues. Germline V gene lookup returns CDR1 SNHLY and CDR2 FYNNEI. Trimming cost V 9 bases and J 7 bases, with 7 bases left between them. This CDR3 is CARGDNSPLHF. The CDR3 bases are TGTGCCAGGGGGGACAATTCACCCCTCCACTTT.

The chain employs TRBV2 and TRBJ1-1, with a tentative D call TRBD1 (5 bases). Trimming left V 6 bases short and J 9 bases short, with 14 bases between. The CDR3 is made up of 12 amino acids. CDR1 SNHLY and CDR2 FYNNEI come from the germline V gene. The CDR3 DNA reads TGTGCCAGCAGGGGGACCTCAAGCCAAGCTTTCTTT. Translating it yields CASRGTSSQAFF.

CDR3 bases: TGCGCCAGCAGCCAATGGACAGGATCTGAAGCTTTCTTT. Translated, it gives CASSQWTGSEAFF. The chain couples TRBV4-1 to TRBJ1-1, with 7 bases aligning to TRBD1. The germline gives CDR1 MGHRA, CDR2 YSYEKL. CDR3 length equals 13 residues. The J segment lost 6 bases and the V segment lost 2 bases, leaving 3 bases of the junction unmatched.

The chain uses TRBV20-1 and TRBJ1-1; D is unclear. The CDR3 runs to 12 residues. Trimming left V 6 bases short and J 1 base short, with 9 bases between. The V gene's germline CDR1 is DFQATT and CDR2 SNEGSKA (reference sequence). DNA for the CDR3: TGCAGTGCCAAGGCCCCGAACACTGAAGCTTTCTTT. Translation gives CSAKAPNTEAFF.

This clonotype has a handful of counts. The rearrangement uses TRBV20-1 and TRBJ1-1; D not certain. This CDR3 has 13 residues. Germline-derived CDR1 and CDR2 are DFQATT and SNEGSKA (reference sequence). V lost 6 bases and J 5 bases, leaving 16 bases between the germline ends. The CDR3: CSALATDLTEAFF. In nucleotides, the CDR3 is TGCAGTGCCTTAGCTACGGATCTTACTGAAGCTTTCTTT.

Turning to this clonotype: One end of the junction does not line up with germline, which may come from a read error. The CDR3 spells CASSFAVDSPTHF. The CDR3 nucleotides read TGTGCCAGCAGCTTTGCGGTGGATTCTCCGACTCATTTT. The chain combines TRBV7-8 with TRBJ1-3; D gene ambiguous. The CDR3 runs 13 residues. Germline V gene data show CDR1 as SGHVS and CDR2 as FQNEAQ.

The chain links TRBV2 to TRBJ1-3; 7 nucleotides align to TRBD1. Germline V gives CDR1 SNHLY, CDR2 FYNNEI. V trimming: 8 bases; J trimming: 0 bases; junction bases outside the gene matches: 4. This CDR3 spans 14 amino acids. CDR3 loop: CASSGQISGNTIYF. The DNA for the CDR3 is TGTGCCAGCTCGGGACAGATCTCTGGAAACACCATATATTTT.

Ten or more counts support this clonotype. This sequence joins TRBV9 and TRBJ2-5, with D unclear. The germline V and J ends were trimmed by 0 bases and 5 bases, with 8 bases remaining between them. CDR3 length equals 13 residues. The germline V gene encodes CDR1 SGDLS and CDR2 YYNGEE. The CDR3, as DNA: TGTGCCAGCAGCGTAGGAGCAGCGGAGACCCAGTACTTC. As protein: CASSVGAAETQYF.

This clonotype came up many times. The chain recombines TRBV25-1 with TRBJ2-7; a weak D match, TRBD1 (6 bases). V gave up 4 bases and J gave up 9 bases, with 19 bases separating them. The V gene's germline CDR1 is MGHDK and CDR2 SYGVNS. This CDR3 has 14 residues. This CDR3 reads CASSGHQQGFGQYF. CDR3 DNA: TGTGCCAGCAGTGGACATCAACAGGGATTCGGGCAGTACTTC.